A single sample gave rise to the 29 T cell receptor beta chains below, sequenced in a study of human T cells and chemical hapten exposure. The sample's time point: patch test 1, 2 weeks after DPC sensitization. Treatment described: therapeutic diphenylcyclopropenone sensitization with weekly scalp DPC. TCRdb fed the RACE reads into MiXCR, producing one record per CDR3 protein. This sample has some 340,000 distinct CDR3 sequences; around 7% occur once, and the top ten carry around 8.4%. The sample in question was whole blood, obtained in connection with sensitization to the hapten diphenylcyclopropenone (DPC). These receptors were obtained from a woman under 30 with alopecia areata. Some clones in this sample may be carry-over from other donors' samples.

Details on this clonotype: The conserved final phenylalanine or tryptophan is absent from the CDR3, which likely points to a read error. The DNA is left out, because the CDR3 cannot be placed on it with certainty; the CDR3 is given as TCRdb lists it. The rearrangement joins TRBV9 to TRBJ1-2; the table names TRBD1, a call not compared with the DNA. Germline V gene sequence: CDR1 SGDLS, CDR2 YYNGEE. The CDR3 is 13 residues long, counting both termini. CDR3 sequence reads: CASSSRDRGSFTL.

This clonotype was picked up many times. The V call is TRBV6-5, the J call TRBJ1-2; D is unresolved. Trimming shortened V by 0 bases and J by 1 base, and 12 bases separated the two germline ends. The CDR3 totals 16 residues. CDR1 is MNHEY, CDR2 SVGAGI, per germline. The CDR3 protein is CASSYSGSRLNYGYTF. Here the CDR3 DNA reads TGTGCCAGCAGTTACTCCGGCAGCCGCCTTAACTATGGCTACACCTTC.

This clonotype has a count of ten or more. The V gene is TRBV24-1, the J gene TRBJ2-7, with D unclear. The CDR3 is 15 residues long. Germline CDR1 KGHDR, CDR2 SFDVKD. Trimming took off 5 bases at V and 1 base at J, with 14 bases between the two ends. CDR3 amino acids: CATSASGGPSYEQYF. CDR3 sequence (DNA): TGTGCCACCAGTGCGAGTGGTGGCCCGTCCTACGAGCAGTACTTC.

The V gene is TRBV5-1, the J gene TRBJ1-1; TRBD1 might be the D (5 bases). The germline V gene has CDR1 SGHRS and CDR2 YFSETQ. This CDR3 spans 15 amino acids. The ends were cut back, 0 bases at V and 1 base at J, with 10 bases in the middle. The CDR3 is CASSLGQGQNTEAFF. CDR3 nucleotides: TGCGCCAGCAGCTTGGGGCAGGGCCAGAACACTGAAGCTTTCTTT.

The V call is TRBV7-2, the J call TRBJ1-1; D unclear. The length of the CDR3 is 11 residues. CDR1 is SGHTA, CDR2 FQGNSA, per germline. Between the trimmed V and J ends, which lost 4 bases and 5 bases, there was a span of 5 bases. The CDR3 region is CASSYHTEAFF. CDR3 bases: TGTGCCAGCAGCTATCATACTGAAGCTTTCTTT.

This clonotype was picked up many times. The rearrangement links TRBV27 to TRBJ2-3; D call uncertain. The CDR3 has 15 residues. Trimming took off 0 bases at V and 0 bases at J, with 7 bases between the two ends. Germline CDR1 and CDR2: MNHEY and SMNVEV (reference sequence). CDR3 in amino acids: CASSLSSASTDTQYF. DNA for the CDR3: TGTGCCAGCAGTTTATCATCCGCTAGCACAGATACGCAGTATTTT.

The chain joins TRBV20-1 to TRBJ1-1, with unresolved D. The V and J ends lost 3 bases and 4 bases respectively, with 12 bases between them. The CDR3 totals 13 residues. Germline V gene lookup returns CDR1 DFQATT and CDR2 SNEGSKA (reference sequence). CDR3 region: CSASGRGGTEAFF. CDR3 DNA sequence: TGCAGTGCTAGTGGACGGGGAGGCACTGAAGCTTTCTTT.

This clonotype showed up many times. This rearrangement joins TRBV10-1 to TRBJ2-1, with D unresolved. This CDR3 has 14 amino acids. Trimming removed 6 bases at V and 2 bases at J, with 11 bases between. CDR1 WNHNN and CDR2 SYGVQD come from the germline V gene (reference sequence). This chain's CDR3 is CASRLELTYNEQFF. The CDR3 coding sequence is TGCGCCAGCAGACTGGAACTGACCTACAATGAGCAGTTCTTC.

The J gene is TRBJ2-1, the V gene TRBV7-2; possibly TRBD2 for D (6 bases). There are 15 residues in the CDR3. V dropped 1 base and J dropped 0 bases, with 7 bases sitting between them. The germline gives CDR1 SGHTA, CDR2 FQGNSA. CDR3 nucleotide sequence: TGTGCCAGCAGCTTAGGCGGGGACTCCTACAATGAGCAGTTCTTC. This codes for CASSLGGDSYNEQFF. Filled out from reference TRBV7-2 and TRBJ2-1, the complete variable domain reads GAGVSQSPSNKVTEKGKDVELRCDPISGHTALYWYRQSLGQGLEFLIYFQGNSAPDKSGLPSDRFSAERTGGSVSTLTIQRTQQEDSAVYLCASSLGGDSYNEQFFGPGTRLTVL.

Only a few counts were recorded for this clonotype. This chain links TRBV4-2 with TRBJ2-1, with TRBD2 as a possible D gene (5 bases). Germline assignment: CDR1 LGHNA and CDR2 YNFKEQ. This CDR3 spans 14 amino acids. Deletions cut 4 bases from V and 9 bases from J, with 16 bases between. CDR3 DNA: TGTGCCAGCAGCCTTAGGGCACTAGTGAGTGAGCAGTTCTTC. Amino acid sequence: CASSLRALVSEQFF.

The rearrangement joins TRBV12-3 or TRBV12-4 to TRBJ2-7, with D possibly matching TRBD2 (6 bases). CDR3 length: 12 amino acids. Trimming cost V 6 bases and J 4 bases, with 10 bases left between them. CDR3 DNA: TGTGCCAGCAGCGCGGGACGGTACGAGCAGTACTTC. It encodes CASSAGRYEQYF.

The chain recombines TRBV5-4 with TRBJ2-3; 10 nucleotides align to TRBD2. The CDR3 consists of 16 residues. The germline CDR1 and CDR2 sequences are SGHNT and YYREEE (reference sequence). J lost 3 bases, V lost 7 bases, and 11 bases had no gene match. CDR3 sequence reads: CASCSKAGGRTDTQYF. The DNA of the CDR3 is TGTGCCAGCTGCTCCAAAGCGGGGGGGAGGACAGATACGCAGTATTTT.

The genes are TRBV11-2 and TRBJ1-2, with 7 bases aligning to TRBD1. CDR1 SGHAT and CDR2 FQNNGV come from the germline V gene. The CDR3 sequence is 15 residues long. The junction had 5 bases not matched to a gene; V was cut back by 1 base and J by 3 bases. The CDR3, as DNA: TGTGCCAGCAGCTTAGGTCCTGACAGGGACTATGGCTACACCTTC. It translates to CASSLGPDRDYGYTF.

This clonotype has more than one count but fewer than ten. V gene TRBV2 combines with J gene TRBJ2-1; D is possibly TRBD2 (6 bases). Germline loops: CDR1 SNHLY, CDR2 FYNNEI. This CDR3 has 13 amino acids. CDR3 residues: CTTEGFSYNEQFF. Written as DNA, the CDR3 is TGTACAACGGAGGGTTTCTCCTACAATGAGCAGTTCTTC. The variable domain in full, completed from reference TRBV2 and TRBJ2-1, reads EPEVTQTPSHQVTQMGQEVILRCVPISNHLYFYWYRQILGQKVEFLVSFYNNEISEKSEIFDDQFSVERPDGSNFTLKIRSTKLEDSAMYFCTTEGFSYNEQFFGPGTRLTVL.

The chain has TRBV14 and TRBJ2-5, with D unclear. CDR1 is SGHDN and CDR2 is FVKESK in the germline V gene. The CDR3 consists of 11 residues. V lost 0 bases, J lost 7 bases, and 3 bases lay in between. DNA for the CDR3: TGTGCCAGCAGCCAAGATTGGACCCAGTACTTC. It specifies CASSQDWTQYF.

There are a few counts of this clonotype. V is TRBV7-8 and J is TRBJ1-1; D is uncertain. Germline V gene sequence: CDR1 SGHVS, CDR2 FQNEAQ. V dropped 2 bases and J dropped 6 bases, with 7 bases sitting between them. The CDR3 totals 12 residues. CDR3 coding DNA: TGTGCCAGCAGCTTACCCCTCGCTGAAGCTTTCTTT. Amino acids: CASSLPLAEAFF.

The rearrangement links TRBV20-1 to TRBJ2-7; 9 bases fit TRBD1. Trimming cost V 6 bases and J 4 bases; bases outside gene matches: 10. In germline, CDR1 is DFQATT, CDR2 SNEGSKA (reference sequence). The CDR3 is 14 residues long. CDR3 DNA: TGCAGTGCCCATACAGGGGGCGCGACATACGAGCAGTACTTC. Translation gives CSAHTGGATYEQYF.

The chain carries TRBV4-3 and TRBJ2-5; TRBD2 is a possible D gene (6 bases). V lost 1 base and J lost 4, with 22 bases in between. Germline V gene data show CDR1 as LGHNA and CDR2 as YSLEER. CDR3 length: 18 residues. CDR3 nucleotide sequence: TGCGCCAGCAGCCAAGGGGCAGTGAGGAGGGCTGGGGCAGAGACCCAGTACTTC. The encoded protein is CASSQGAVRRAGAETQYF.

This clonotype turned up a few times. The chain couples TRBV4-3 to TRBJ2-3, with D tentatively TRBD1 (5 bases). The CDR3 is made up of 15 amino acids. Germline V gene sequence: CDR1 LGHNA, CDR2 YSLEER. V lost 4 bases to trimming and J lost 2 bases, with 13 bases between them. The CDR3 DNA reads TGCGCCAGCAGCCGGATAGACAGCGACACAGATACGCAGTATTTT. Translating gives CASSRIDSDTDTQYF.

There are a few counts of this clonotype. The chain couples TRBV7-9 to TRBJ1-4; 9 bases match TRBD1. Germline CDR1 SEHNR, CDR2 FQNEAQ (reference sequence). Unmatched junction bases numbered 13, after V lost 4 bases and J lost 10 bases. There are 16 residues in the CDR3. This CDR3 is CASSYQAGTGMRKLFF. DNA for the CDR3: TGTGCCAGCAGCTATCAGGCCGGGACAGGGATGAGAAAACTGTTTTTT.

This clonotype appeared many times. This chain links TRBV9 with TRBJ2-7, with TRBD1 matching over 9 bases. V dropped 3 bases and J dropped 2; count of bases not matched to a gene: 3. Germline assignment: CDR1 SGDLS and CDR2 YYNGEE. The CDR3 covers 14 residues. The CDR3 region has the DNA TGTGCCAGCAGCGAGGGACAGGGTGCCTACGAGCAGTACTTC. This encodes CASSEGQGAYEQYF.

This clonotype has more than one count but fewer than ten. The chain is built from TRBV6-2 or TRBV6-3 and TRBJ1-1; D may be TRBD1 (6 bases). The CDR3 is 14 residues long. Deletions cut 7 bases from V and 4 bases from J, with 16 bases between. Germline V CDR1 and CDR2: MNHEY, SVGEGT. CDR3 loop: CASNIQGVSTEAFF. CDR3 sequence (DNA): TGTGCCAGCAATATACAGGGCGTAAGCACTGAAGCTTTCTTT.

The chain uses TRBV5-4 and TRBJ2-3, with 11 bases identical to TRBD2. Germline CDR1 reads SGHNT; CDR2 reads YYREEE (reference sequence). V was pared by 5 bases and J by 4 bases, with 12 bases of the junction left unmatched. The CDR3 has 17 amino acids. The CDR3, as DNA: TGTGCCAGCAGTCATCGGACTAGCGGGCTTGGCCCAGATACGCAGTATTTT. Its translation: CASSHRTSGLGPDTQYF. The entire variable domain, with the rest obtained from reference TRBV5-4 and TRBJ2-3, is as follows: ETGVTQSPTHLIKTRGQQVTLRCSSQSGHNTVSWYQQALGQGPQFIFQYYREEENGRGNFPPRFSGLQFPNYSSELNVNALELDDSALYLCASSHRTSGLGPDTQYFGPGTRLTVL.

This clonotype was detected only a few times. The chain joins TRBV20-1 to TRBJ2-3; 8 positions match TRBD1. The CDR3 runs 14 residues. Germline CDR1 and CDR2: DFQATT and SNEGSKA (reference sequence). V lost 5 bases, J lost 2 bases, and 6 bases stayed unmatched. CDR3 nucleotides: TGCAGTGCTCCCCAGGGGGCACCCACAGATACGCAGTATTTT. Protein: CSAPQGAPTDTQYF.

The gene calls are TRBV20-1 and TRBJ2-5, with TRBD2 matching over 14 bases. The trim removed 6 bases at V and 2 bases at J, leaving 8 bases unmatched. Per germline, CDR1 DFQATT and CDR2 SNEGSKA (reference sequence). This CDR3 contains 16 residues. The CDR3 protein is CSAPGLAGALQETQYF. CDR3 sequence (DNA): TGCAGTGCGCCGGGACTAGCGGGGGCCCTGCAAGAGACCCAGTACTTC.

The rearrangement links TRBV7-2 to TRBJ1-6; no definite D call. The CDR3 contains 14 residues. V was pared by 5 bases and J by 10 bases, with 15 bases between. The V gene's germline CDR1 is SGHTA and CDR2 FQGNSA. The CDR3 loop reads CASSRRRPGSPLHF. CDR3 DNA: TGTGCCAGCAGCCGTCGACGCCCCGGATCACCCCTCCACTTT.

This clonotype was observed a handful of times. The CDR3 protein is CASSLYQGDQPQHF. The CDR3 region has the DNA TGTGCCAGCAGTTTATACCAGGGGGATCAGCCCCAGCATTTT. The chain links TRBV27 to TRBJ1-5; 7 nucleotides match TRBD1. This CDR3 spans 14 amino acids. Germline CDR1 is MNHEY and CDR2 is SMNVEV (reference sequence). Trimming took 1 base from V and 5 from J; bases not matched to a gene: 2.

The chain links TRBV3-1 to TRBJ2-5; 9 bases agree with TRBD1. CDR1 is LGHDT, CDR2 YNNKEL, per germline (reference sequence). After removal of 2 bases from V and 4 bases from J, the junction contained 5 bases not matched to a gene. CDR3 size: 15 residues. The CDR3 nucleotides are TGTGCCAGCAGCCAATGGGACAGGGTAGGAGAGACCCAGTACTTC. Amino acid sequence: CASSQWDRVGETQYF.

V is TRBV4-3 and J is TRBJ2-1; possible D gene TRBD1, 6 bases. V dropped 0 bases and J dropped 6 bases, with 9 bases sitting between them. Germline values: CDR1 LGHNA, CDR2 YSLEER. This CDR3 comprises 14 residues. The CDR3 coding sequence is TGCGCCAGCAGCCAAGACAACAGGGTCAATGAGCAGTTCTTC. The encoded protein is CASSQDNRVNEQFF.